This T cell receptor (beta chain) stems from a study of identical twins. This clonotype showed up many times. Its antigen is undetermined. Study-wide results and caveats: Where beta out-of-frame sequences were concerned, excess twin sharing was weaker. Carriage of fewer insertions was seen in abundant cord blood beta clonotypes, whereas memory repertoires showed none. With monozygotic twins, out-of-frame TCR alpha sharing exceeded what models estimated.

Germline V lookup: CDR1 ENHRY, CDR2 SYGVKD. The CDR3 contains 15 residues. Template switching added a universal primer binding site, and final cDNA carried unique molecular identifiers. TCRdb re-analysed the 5' RACE reads in MiXCR, keeping a single row per CDR3 protein. The table includes some 590,000 distinct CDR3 sequences, roughly 9.5% detected once. These data were also reused for a study on yellow fever vaccine responses in identical twins.

The rearrangement joins TRBV10-3 to TRBJ2-1; D perhaps matches TRBD1 (5 bases). The sequenced sample was PBMCs. This sequence was found in a woman in her late teens or twenties in good health. The DNA for the CDR3 is TGTGACCGGCCAGGGCCCCTTTTTGAGGACAATGAGCAGTTCTTC. This translates into CDRPGPLFEDNEQFF.